This T cell receptor beta chain was identified during a study of blood T cells in healthy people across ages. Study-level information: Roughly one uniquely barcoded beta molecule per two T cells was captured.

PBMCs, at least 6 million per sample, were isolated. Study results and caveats: There were more naive CD4+ cells and higher diversity in long-lived donors than in aged donors.

Notes on this clonotype: The antigen remains unidentified.

The CDR3 totals 13 residues. The germline gives CDR1 DFQATT, CDR2 SNEGSKA (reference sequence). Trimming removed 5 bases at V and 5 bases at J, with 16 bases between. The second PCR ran about 6 to 12 cycles with a sample-barcoded 5' primer and J-beta primers. One entry per CDR3 protein, called by TCRdb with MiXCR from the 5' RACE reads. The sample consists of some 920,000 distinct CDR3 sequences, roughly 50% of them appearing once. Sample: blood. This TCR was sampled from a woman in her sixties in good health. V and J are TRBV20-1 and TRBJ2-7, with D perhaps assigned TRBD1 or TRBD2 (5 bases each). CDR3 loop: CSAGDLTTDEQYF. CDR3 nucleotides: TGCAGTGCTGGGGACCTGACGACGGACGAGCAGTACTTC.